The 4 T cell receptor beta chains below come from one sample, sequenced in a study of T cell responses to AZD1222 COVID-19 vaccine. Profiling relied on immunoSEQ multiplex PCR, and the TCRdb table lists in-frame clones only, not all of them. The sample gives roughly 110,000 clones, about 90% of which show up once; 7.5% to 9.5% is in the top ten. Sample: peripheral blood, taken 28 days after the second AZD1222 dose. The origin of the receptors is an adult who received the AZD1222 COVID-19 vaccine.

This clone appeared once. CDR3 coding DNA: TGTGCCAGCTCACGGACTAGCGGGTCCTACAATGAGCAGTTCTTC. It encodes CASSRTSGSYNEQFF. J is TRBJ2-1 and V is TRBV18; TRBD2 aligns across 11 bases. CDR3 length equals 15 residues. The germline V gene encodes CDR1 KGHSH and CDR2 LQKENI. The V and J ends lost 4 bases and 1 base, in that order; junction bases with no gene match: 0.

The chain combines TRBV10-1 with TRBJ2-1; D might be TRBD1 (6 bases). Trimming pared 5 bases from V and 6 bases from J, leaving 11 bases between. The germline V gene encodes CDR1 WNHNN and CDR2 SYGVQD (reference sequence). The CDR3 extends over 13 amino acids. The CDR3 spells CASSNTGSNEQFF. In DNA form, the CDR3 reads TGCGCCAGCAGTAATACAGGGTCCAATGAGCAGTTCTTC.

CDR3 coding DNA: TGTGCCAGCAGTTACTCTGTGGGGACTAGCACAGATACGCAGTATTTT. Its translation: CASSYSVGTSTDTQYF. The chain carries TRBV6-5 and TRBJ2-3, with D possibly matching TRBD2 (6 bases). Per the germline V gene, CDR1 is MNHEY and CDR2 is SVGAGI. V was pared by 0 bases and J by 0 bases, with 10 bases between. CDR3 size: 16 residues.

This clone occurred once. The DNA of the CDR3 is TGTGCCAGCAGCAATCCGGGACACCTAGCCAAAAACATTCAGTACTTC. Translated, it gives CASSNPGHLAKNIQYF. The chain uses TRBV11-1 and TRBJ2-4; D might be TRBD1 (6 bases). V lost 5 bases and J lost 0, with 14 bases in between. The CDR3 has 16 amino acids. Germline loops: CDR1 SGHAT, CDR2 FQDESV (reference sequence).